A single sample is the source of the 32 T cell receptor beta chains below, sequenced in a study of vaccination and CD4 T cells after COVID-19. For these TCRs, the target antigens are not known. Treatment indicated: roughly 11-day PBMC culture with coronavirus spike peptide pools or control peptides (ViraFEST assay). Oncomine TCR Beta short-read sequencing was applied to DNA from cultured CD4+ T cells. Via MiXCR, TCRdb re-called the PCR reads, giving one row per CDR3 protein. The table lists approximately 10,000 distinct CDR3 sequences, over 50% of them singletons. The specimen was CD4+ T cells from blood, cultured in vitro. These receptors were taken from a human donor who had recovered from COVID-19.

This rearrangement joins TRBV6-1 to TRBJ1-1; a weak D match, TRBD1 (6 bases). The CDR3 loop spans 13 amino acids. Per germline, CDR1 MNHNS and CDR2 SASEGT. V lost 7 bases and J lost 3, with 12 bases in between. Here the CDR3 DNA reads TGTGCCAGCAAGGGACAAGAGGACACTGAAGCTTTCTTT. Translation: CASKGQEDTEAFF.

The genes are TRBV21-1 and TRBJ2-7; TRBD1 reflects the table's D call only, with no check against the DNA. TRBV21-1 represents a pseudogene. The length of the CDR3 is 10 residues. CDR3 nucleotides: TGTGCCACCGGCGAAGGGGGTCTATACTTC. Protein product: CATGEGGLYF.

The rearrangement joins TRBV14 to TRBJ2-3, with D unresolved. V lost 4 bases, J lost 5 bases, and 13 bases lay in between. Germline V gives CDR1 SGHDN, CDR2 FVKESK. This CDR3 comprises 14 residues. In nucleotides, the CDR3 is TGTGCCAGCAGCCCTCGCGCGGTTATAGATACGCAGTATTTT. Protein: CASSPRAVIDTQYF.

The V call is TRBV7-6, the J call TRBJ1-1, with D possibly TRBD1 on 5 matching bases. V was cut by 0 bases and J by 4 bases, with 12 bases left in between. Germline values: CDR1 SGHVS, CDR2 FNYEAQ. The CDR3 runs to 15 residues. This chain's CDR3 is CASSLALGGGTEAFF. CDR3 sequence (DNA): TGTGCCAGCAGCTTAGCGCTTGGGGGGGGCACTGAAGCTTTCTTT.

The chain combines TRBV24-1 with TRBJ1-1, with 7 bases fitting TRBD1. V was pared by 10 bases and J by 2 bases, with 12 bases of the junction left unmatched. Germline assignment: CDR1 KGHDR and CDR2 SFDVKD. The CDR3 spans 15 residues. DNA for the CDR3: TGTGCCACTCAGCCCCACGGGACAGAAAACACTGAAGCTTTCTTT. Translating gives CATQPHGTENTEAFF.

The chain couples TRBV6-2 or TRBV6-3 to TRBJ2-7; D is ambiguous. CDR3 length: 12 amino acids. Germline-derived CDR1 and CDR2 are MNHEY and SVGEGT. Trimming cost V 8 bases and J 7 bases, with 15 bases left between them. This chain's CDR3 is CASSRQAGEQYF. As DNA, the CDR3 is TGTGCCAGCTCAAGGCAGGCTGGGGAGCAGTACTTC.

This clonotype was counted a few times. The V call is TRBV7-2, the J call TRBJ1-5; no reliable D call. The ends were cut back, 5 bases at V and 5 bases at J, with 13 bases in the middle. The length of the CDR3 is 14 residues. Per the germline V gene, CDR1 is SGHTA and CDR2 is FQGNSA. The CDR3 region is CASSLRASDQPQHF. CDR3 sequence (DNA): TGTGCCAGCAGCCTTAGGGCGAGCGATCAGCCCCAGCATTTT.

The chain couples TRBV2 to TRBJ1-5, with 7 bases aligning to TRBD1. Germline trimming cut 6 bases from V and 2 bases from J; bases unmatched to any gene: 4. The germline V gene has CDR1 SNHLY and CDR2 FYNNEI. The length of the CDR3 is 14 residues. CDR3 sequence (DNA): TGTGCCAGCAGCCATGACAGGGGCAATCAGCCCCAGCATTTT. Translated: CASSHDRGNQPQHF.

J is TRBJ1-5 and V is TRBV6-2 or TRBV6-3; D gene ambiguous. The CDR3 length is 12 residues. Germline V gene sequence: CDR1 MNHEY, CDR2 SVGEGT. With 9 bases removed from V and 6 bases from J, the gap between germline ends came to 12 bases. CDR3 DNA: TGTGCCAGTTGCCTTTGGGGTCAGCCCCAGCATTTT. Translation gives CASCLWGQPQHF.

The CDR3 nucleotides are TGTGCCAGCAGAACTGTCCCGGGACAGACTGAAGCTTTCTTT. Translation gives CASRTVPGQTEAFF. This chain uses TRBV27 with TRBJ1-1, with 7 nucleotides matching TRBD1. Germline V gene data show CDR1 as MNHEY and CDR2 as SMNVEV (reference sequence). This CDR3 contains 14 residues. The V and J ends lost 6 bases and 5 bases, in that order; junction bases with no gene match: 9.

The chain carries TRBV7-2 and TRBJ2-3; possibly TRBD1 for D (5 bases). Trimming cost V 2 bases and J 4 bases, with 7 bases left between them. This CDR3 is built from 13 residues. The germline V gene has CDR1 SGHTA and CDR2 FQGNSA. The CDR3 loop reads CASSLQGADTQYF. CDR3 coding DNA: TGTGCCAGCAGCTTACAGGGCGCAGATACGCAGTATTTT.

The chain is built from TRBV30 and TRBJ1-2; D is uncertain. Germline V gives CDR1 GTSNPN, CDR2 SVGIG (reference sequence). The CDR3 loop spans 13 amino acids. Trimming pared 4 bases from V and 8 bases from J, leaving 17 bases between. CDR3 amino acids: CAWTSGEARGYTF. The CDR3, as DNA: TGTGCCTGGACGAGTGGGGAGGCGCGAGGCTACACCTTC. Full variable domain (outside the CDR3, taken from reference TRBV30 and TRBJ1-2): SQTIHQWPATLVQPVGSPLSLECTVEGTSNPNLYWYRQAAGRGLQLLFYSVGIGQISSEVPQNLSASRPQDRQFILSSKKLLLSDSGFYLCAWTSGEARGYTFGSGTRLTVV.

The CDR3 DNA reads TGCGCCAGCTCCGAGGAGGACACTGAAGCTTTCTTT. Translated: CASSEEDTEAFF. The rearrangement joins TRBV10-1 to TRBJ1-1, with D uncertain. Trimming removed 8 bases from V and 3 bases from J, with 10 bases in between. The germline CDR1 and CDR2 sequences are WNHNN and SYGVQD (reference sequence). The CDR3 runs to 12 residues.

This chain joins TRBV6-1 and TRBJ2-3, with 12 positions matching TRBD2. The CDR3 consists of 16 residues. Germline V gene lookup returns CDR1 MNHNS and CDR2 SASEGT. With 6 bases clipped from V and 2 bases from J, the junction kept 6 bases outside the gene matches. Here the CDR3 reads CASSRTSGAITDTQYF. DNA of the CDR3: TGTGCCAGCAGCAGGACTAGCGGGGCGATCACAGATACGCAGTATTTT.

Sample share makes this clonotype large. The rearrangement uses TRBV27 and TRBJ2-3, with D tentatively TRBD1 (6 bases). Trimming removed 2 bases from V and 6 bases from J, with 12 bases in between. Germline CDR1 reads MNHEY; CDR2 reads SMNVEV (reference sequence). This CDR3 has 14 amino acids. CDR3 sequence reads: CASSLNRVRDTQYF. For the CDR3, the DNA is TGTGCCAGCAGTTTAAACAGGGTTAGGGATACGCAGTATTTT.

CDR3 in amino acids: CASSPNHGAYGYTF. The DNA for the CDR3 is TGTGCCAGCTCACCAAACCACGGAGCCTATGGCTACACCTTC. The chain uses TRBV18 and TRBJ1-2; D gene uncertain. Germline CDR1 is KGHSH and CDR2 is LQKENI. V lost 2 bases to trimming and J lost 4 bases, with 11 bases between them. The length of the CDR3 is 14 residues.

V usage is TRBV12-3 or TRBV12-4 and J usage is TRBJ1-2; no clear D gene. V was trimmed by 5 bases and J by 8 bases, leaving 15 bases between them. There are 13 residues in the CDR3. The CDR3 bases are TGTGCCAGCAGTCCAAGGCCCCTTAGAGGCTACACCTTC. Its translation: CASSPRPLRGYTF.

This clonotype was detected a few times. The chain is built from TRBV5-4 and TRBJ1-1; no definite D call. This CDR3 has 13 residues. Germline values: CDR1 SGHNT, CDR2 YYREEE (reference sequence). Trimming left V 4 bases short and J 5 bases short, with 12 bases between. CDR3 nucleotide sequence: TGTGCCAGCAGCCCGGGCCCGGGGACTGAAGCTTTCTTT. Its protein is CASSPGPGTEAFF.

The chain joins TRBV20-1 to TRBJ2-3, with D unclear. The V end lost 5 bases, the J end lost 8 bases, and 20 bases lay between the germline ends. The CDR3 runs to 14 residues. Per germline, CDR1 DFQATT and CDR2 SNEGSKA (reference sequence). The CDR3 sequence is CSARGTFPVGTQYF. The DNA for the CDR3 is TGCAGTGCTCGAGGAACCTTCCCCGTCGGTACGCAGTATTTT.

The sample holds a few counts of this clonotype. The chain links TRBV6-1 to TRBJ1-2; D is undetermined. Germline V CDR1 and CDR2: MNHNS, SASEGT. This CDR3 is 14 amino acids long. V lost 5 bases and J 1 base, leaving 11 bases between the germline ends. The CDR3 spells CASSHDGYNYGYTF. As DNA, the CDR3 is TGTGCCAGCAGTCACGACGGGTATAACTATGGCTACACCTTC.

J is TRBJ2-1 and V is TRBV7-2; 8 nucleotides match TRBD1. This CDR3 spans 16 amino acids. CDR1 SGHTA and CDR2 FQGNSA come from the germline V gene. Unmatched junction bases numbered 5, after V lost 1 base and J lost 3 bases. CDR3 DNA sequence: TGTGCCAGCAGCTTAGGCAGGACAGGGATCTACAATGAGCAGTTCTTC. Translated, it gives CASSLGRTGIYNEQFF.

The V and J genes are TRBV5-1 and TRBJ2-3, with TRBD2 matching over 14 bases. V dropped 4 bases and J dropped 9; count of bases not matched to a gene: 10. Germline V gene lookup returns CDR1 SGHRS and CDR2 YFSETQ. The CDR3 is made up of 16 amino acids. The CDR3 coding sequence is TGCGCCAGCAGCCCAGGACTAGCGGGAGGTCTCGTGACGCAGTATTTT. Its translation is CASSPGLAGGLVTQYF.

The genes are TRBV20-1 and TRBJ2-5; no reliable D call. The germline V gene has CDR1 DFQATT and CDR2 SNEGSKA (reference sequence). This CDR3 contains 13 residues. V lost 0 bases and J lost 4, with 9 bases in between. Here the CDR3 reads CSARERVGETQYF. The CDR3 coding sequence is TGCAGTGCTAGAGAGAGAGTTGGAGAGACCCAGTACTTC.

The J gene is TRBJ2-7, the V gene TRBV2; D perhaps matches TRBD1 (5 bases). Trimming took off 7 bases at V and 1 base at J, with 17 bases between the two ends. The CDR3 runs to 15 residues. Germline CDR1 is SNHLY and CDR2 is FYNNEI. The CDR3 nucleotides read TGTGCCAGCATAGAAGATGACAGAGATTCCTACGAGCAGTACTTC. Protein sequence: CASIEDDRDSYEQYF.

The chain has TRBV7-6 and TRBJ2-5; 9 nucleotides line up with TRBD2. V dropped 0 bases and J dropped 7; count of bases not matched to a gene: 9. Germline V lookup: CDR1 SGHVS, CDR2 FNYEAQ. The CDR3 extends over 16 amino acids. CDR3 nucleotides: TGTGCCAGCAGCTTAGCCTCGGCGGGGGGGCTTGGGACCCAGTACTTC. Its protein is CASSLASAGGLGTQYF. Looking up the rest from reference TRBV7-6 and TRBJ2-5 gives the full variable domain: GAGVSQSPRYKVTKRGQDVALRCDPISGHVSLYWYRQALGQGPEFLTYFNYEAQQDKSGLPNDRFSAERPEGSISTLTIQRTEQRDSAMYRCASSLASAGGLGTQYFGPGTRLLVL.

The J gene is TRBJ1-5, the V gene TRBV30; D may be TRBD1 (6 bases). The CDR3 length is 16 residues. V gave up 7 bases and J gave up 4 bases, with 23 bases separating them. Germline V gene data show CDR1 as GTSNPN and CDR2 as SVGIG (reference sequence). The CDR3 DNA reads TGTGCCTTGGCTCTTGCTTCGGGTCAGGGGAATCAGCCCCAGCATTTT. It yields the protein CALALASGQGNQPQHF.

The CDR3: CAWSLWNSPLHF. The CDR3 DNA reads TGTGCCTGGAGTTTATGGAATTCACCCCTCCACTTT. The chain carries TRBV30 and TRBJ1-6; D is ambiguous. The CDR3 loop spans 12 amino acids. The V gene's germline CDR1 is GTSNPN and CDR2 SVGIG (reference sequence). V was cut by 2 bases and J by 7 bases, with 6 bases left in between.

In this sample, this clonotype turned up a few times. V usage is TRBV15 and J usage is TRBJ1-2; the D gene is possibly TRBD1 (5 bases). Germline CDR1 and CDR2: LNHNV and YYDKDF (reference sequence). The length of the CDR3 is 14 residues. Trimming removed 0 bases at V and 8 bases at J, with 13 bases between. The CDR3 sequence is CATSRDGGGSGYTF. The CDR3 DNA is TGTGCCACCAGCAGAGATGGGGGGGGTAGCGGCTACACCTTC.

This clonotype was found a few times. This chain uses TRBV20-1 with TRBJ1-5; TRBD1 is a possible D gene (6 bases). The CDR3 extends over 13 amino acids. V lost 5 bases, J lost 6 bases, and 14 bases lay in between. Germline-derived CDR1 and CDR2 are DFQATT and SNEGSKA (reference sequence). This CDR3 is CSAGGGAGQPQHF. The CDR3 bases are TGCAGTGCTGGAGGGGGTGCGGGTCAGCCCCAGCATTTT.

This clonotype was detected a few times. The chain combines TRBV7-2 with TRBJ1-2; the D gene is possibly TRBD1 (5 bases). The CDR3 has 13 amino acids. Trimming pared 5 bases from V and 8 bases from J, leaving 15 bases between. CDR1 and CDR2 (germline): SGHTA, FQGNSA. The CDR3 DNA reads TGTGCCAGCAGCCTTGGCGGGGGGGGAGGCTACACCTTC. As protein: CASSLGGGGGYTF.

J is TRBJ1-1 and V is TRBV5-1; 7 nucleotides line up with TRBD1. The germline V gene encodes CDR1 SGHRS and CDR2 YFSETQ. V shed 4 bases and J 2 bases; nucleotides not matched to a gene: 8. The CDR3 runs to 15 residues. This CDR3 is CASSPSGQANTEAFF. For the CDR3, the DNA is TGCGCCAGCAGCCCGAGCGGACAGGCTAACACTGAAGCTTTCTTT.

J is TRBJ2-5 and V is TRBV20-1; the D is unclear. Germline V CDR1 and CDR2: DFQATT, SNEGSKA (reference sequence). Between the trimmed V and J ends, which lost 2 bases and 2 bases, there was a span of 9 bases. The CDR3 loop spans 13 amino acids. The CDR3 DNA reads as TGCAGTGCTAGATCTACTTCACAAGAGACCCAGTACTTC. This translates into CSARSTSQETQYF.